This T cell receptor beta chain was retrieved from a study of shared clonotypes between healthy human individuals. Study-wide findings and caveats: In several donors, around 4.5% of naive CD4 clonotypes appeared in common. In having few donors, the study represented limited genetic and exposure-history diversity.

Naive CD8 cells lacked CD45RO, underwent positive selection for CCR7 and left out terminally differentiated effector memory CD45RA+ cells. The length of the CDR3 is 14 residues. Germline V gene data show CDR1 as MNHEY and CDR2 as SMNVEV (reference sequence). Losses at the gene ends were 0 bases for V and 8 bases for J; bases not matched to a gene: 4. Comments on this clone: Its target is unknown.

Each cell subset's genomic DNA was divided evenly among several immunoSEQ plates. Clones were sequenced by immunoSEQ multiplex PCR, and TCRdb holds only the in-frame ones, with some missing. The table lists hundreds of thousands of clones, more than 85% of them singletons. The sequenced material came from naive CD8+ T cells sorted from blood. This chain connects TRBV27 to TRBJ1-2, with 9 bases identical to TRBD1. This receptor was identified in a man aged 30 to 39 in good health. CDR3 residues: CASSLSGQGHGYTF. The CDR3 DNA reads TGTGCCAGCAGTTTATCGGGACAGGGTCACGGCTACACCTTC.